This passage covers 13 T cell receptor beta chains from one sample sequenced in a study of blood T cell repertoires in COVID-19 (dated by TCRdb to 2020 to 2022). The protocol used for the library was the immunoSEQ multiplex PCR assay. TCRdb took this table from immuneACCESS and kept in-frame rearrangements with V and J called. Such tables lack part of the clones; where checked against another copy, unresolved V genes explain under half of the gap, and the rest is unexplained. The sample yields around 58,000 clones; around nine tenths were counted once. The ten largest make up approximately 14% of the sample. The sequenced sample consisted of peripheral blood. Source of these receptors: a human donor with active COVID-19. The donor label of this sample is uncertain.

This rearrangement joins TRBV5-1 to TRBJ1-1; D is perhaps TRBD1 (5 bases). The germline CDR1 and CDR2 sequences are SGHRS and YFSETQ. CDR3 length: 17 residues. Trimming removed 0 bases at V and 0 bases at J, with 15 bases between. For the CDR3, the DNA is TGCGCCAGCAGCTTGGAGGCAGGGTACCGTCTGAACACTGAAGCTTTCTTT. Residues: CASSLEAGYRLNTEAFF.

The J gene is TRBJ2-2, the V gene TRBV5-1; a weak D match, TRBD2 (5 bases). The CDR3 totals 16 residues. Germline CDR1 is SGHRS and CDR2 is YFSETQ. The V end lost 0 bases, the J end lost 5 bases, and 14 bases lay between the germline ends. This chain's CDR3 is CASSLGVGSGTGELFF. CDR3 nucleotide sequence: TGCGCCAGCAGCTTGGGTGTGGGGAGTGGAACCGGGGAGCTGTTTTTT.

The chain uses TRBV3-1 (or the pseudogene TRBV3-2) and TRBJ2-7; tentative D call: TRBD1 (5 bases). The V and J ends lost 0 bases and 5 bases respectively, with 14 bases between them. The CDR3 covers 15 residues. Germline V CDR1 and CDR2: LGHDT, YNNKEL (reference sequence). The DNA of the CDR3 is TGTGCCAGCAGCCAAGATCCTGCAGGGCTGAACGAGCAGTACTTC. As protein: CASSQDPAGLNEQYF.

This chain connects TRBV24-1 to TRBJ2-7; the match to TRBD1 covers 11 bases. The junction had 7 bases not matched to a gene; V was cut back by 9 bases and J by 7 bases. Germline values: CDR1 KGHDR, CDR2 SFDVKD. The CDR3 is 13 residues long. CDR3 in amino acids: CATLDRGRGEQYV. The DNA of the CDR3 is TGTGCCACCCTGGACAGGGGGCGAGGAGAGCAGTACGTC.

This clone occurred once. The V call is TRBV19, the J call TRBJ2-2; tentative D call: TRBD2 (5 bases). The CDR3 covers 15 residues. Trimming shortened V by 0 bases and J by 6 bases, and 11 bases separated the two germline ends. Germline V gives CDR1 LNHDA, CDR2 SQIVND (reference sequence). For the CDR3, the DNA is TGTGCCAGTAGTATAGACGGCGGGTCCGCCGGGGAGCTGTTTTTT. Protein product: CASSIDGGSAGELFF.

This clone was seen a single time. V usage is TRBV6-1 and J usage is TRBJ2-7, with TRBD2 matching over 11 bases. CDR3 size: 16 residues. Germline CDR1 and CDR2: MNHNS and SASEGT. The J segment lost 8 bases and the V segment lost 0 bases, leaving 9 bases of the junction unmatched. The CDR3, as DNA: TGTGCCAGCAGTGAAGCAGGAGGGACTAGCGGTACGAAGCAGTACTTC. Protein product: CASSEAGGTSGTKQYF.

The gene calls are TRBV2 and TRBJ2-1, with TRBD2 identical over 12 bases. J was trimmed by 6 bases and V by 3 bases; bases with no gene match: 3. The CDR3 has 15 residues. The germline V gene encodes CDR1 SNHLY and CDR2 FYNNEI. The CDR3 DNA sequence: TGTGCCAGCAGTGAGACTAGCGGGAGCTTCAATGAGCAGTTCTTC. Translation: CASSETSGSFNEQFF.

As DNA, the CDR3 is TGTGCCAGCAGCCGCTTCGGGACTAGCGGGAGCAATGAGCAGTTCTTC. Protein sequence: CASSRFGTSGSNEQFF. The chain has TRBV7-2 and TRBJ2-1; TRBD2 matches 14 bases. Germline CDR1 and CDR2: SGHTA and FQGNSA. CDR3 size: 16 residues. The V and J ends lost 5 bases and 6 bases, in that order; junction bases with no gene match: 6.

The CDR3 DNA sequence: TGCGCCAGCAGTGAGGATAGGGGGCTAAGGCCCTACAATGAGCAGTTCTTC. Protein sequence: CASSEDRGLRPYNEQFF. The chain couples TRBV10-2 to TRBJ2-1, with 7 bases lining up with TRBD1. Germline CDR1 is WSHSY and CDR2 is SAAADI. The CDR3 has 17 amino acids. J lost 2 bases, V lost 2 bases, and 9 bases had no gene match.

The rearrangement uses TRBV7-3 and TRBJ2-2; D not certain. The CDR3 sequence is 13 residues long. Trimming removed 5 bases at V and 4 bases at J, with 8 bases between. In germline, CDR1 is SGHTA, CDR2 FQGTGA. The CDR3 reads CASSRGSTGELFF. The CDR3 nucleotides read TGTGCCAGCAGCCGCGGCTCCACCGGGGAGCTGTTTTTT.

The chain uses TRBV18 and TRBJ1-1; tentatively, D is TRBD1 (5 bases). Germline CDR1 is KGHSH and CDR2 is LQKENI. Trimming removed 3 bases from V and 4 bases from J, with 18 bases in between. CDR3 length: 16 amino acids. CDR3 protein: CASSPNTGSKGTEAFF. For the CDR3, the DNA is TGTGCCAGCTCACCGAATACAGGCAGCAAGGGCACTGAAGCTTTCTTT. The full variable domain, rest sourced from reference TRBV18 and TRBJ1-1, is NAGVMQNPRHLVRRRGQEARLRCSPMKGHSHVYWYRQLPEEGLKFMVYLQKENIIDESGMPKERFSAEFPKEGPSILRIQQVVRGDSAAYFCASSPNTGSKGTEAFFGQGTRLTVV.

This CDR3 is CASSLAFSGTGSGYTF. CDR3 nucleotide sequence: TGTGCCAGCAGCTTAGCTTTTTCCGGGACAGGGAGCGGCTACACCTTC. The J gene is TRBJ1-2, the V gene TRBV7-6; 9 bases line up with TRBD1. Germline V CDR1 and CDR2: SGHVS, FNYEAQ. V shed 0 bases and J 8 bases; nucleotides not matched to a gene: 10. This CDR3 contains 16 residues.

V usage is TRBV18 and J usage is TRBJ2-3; D is perhaps TRBD1 (5 bases). Looked up from germline, CDR1 is KGHSH and CDR2 is LQKENI. Trimming took off 8 bases at V and 2 bases at J, with 14 bases between the two ends. CDR3 size: 14 residues. This chain's CDR3 is CASGARDFTDTQYF. The CDR3 region has the DNA TGTGCCAGCGGGGCTCGCGACTTCACAGATACGCAGTATTTT.